One and the same sample provided the 25 T cell receptor beta chains below, sequenced in a study of hypomethylating agent response in myelodysplastic syndrome. Sequencing was performed with immunoSEQ multiplex PCR; in TCRdb, only in-frame clones are kept and a portion is missing. This sample has 950 to 1,200 clones, with about 81% found just once. The material was bone marrow, obtained before or after starting hypomethylating agent treatment for myelodysplastic syndrome (not recorded which). The source is a human donor with myelodysplastic syndrome.

The V call is TRBV5-4, the J call TRBJ1-3, with TRBD1 matching over 8 bases. The CDR3 is 15 residues long. V lost 5 bases and J lost 0; bases outside the gene matches: 4. Germline lookup yields CDR1 SGHNT and CDR2 YYREEE (reference sequence). DNA of the CDR3: TGTGCCAGCAGGAATACAGGGGGCTCTGGAAACACCATATATTTT. Its translation: CASRNTGGSGNTIYF. The variable domain in full, completed from reference TRBV5-4 and TRBJ1-3, reads ETGVTQSPTHLIKTRGQQVTLRCSSQSGHNTVSWYQQALGQGPQFIFQYYREEENGRGNFPPRFSGLQFPNYSSELNVNALELDDSALYLCASRNTGGSGNTIYFGEGSWLTVV.

The chain recombines TRBV11-1 with TRBJ2-5, with D possibly called TRBD1 or TRBD2 (5 bases each). The V and J ends lost 1 base and 2 bases respectively, with 20 bases between them. The CDR3 sequence is 18 residues long. Germline V gene sequence: CDR1 SGHAT, CDR2 FQDESV (reference sequence). The CDR3 reads CASSLVRTGALVQETQYF. DNA for the CDR3: TGTGCCAGCAGCTTAGTGCGGACCGGGGCACTTGTACAAGAGACCCAGTACTTC.

This clone was detected only a few times. The same CDR3 arises from other DNA sequences in this sample as well. The CDR3 coding sequence is TGCGCCAGCAGCCGACTAGCGGGAGAACATGACGAGCAGTACTTC. Translating gives CASSRLAGEHDEQYF. V is TRBV4-1 and J is TRBJ2-7, with TRBD2 matching 12 bases. J gave up 5 bases and V 4 bases, and 6 bases lay outside the gene matches. The length of the CDR3 is 15 residues. The germline V gene encodes CDR1 MGHRA and CDR2 YSYEKL.

The chain has TRBV4-1 and TRBJ1-1; 10 bases align to TRBD1. CDR1 is MGHRA, CDR2 YSYEKL, per germline. The junction had 20 bases not matched to a gene; V was cut back by 7 bases and J by 6 bases. CDR3 length: 18 residues. CDR3 bases: TGCGCCAGCACGCCAAGGGCGACAGGGGGCGTCGAGGGCCCTGAAGCTTTCTTT. Translating it yields CASTPRATGGVEGPEAFF.

This chain uses TRBV6-5 with TRBJ1-1, with D possibly matching TRBD1 (6 bases). The CDR3 spans 16 residues. Trimming removed 0 bases at V and 6 bases at J, with 17 bases between. CDR1 MNHEY and CDR2 SVGAGI come from the germline V gene. The CDR3 region is CASSYSWGAMYPEAFF. Here the CDR3 DNA reads TGTGCCAGCAGTTACTCATGGGGGGCTATGTACCCTGAAGCTTTCTTT.

The rearrangement uses TRBV6-5 and TRBJ1-1, with TRBD1 matching over 10 bases. The CDR3 is made up of 13 amino acids. Germline-derived CDR1 and CDR2 are MNHEY and SVGAGI. Germline trimming cut 6 bases from V and 10 bases from J; bases unmatched to any gene: 8. The CDR3 DNA sequence: TGTGCCAGCAGACTCGAGACAGGGGGCCTAGCTTTCTTT. This sequence encodes CASRLETGGLAFF.

The V and J genes are TRBV28 and TRBJ1-2; D uncertain. V was shortened by 5 bases and J by 5 bases, with 12 bases between the two germline ends. Germline V gives CDR1 MDHEN, CDR2 SYDVKM. This CDR3 is 13 amino acids long. This CDR3 reads CASSPRGLYGYTF. Written as DNA, the CDR3 is TGTGCCAGCAGTCCCCGCGGACTTTATGGCTACACCTTC.

This clone was found once. This sequence joins TRBV5-1 and TRBJ1-1, with TRBD1 as a possible D gene (5 bases). There are 13 residues in the CDR3. Trimming stripped 0 bases from V and 3 bases from J, with 6 bases between. Germline V CDR1 and CDR2: SGHRS, YFSETQ. DNA of the CDR3: TGCGCCAGCAGCTTGGGCAGGGACACTGAAGCTTTCTTT. It translates to CASSLGRDTEAFF.

This chain uses TRBV11-2 with TRBJ2-5; no clear D gene. The germline gives CDR1 SGHAT, CDR2 FQNNGV. CDR3 size: 14 residues. Trimming cost V 0 bases and J 7 bases, with 12 bases left between them. DNA of the CDR3: TGTGCCAGCAGCTTAGATGCCAAGGCTGTGACCCAGTACTTC. Translated: CASSLDAKAVTQYF.

V is TRBV9 and J is TRBJ2-1; 12 bases fit TRBD2. The CDR3 totals 15 residues. Germline trimming cut 4 bases from V and 4 bases from J; bases unmatched to any gene: 3. Per the germline V gene, CDR1 is SGDLS and CDR2 is YYNGEE. Written as DNA, the CDR3 is TGTGCCAGCAGCTTCACTAGCGGGGGGTACAATGAGCAGTTCTTC. As protein: CASSFTSGGYNEQFF.

The chain uses TRBV11-2 and TRBJ2-2; D ambiguous. Trimming stripped 3 bases from V and 6 bases from J, with 14 bases between. The CDR3 sequence is 15 residues long. Germline-derived CDR1 and CDR2 are SGHAT and FQNNGV. The CDR3 nucleotides are TGTGCCAGCAGCTTTTTGGACGGCTCCCCCGGGGAGCTGTTTTTT. It translates to CASSFLDGSPGELFF.

The rearrangement links TRBV19 to TRBJ2-1; perhaps TRBD2 as D (6 bases). This CDR3 region has 15 residues. Germline assignment: CDR1 LNHDA and CDR2 SQIVND (reference sequence). The ends were cut back, 4 bases at V and 6 bases at J, with 16 bases in the middle. The CDR3 bases are TGTGCCAGTAGTAGTTCTAGCGTAAGCTCCAATGAGCAGTTCTTC. Amino acid sequence: CASSSSSVSSNEQFF.

V usage is TRBV4-1 and J usage is TRBJ2-1, with D unresolved. V dropped 4 bases and J dropped 5 bases, with 6 bases sitting between them. The CDR3 consists of 12 residues. The germline V gene encodes CDR1 MGHRA and CDR2 YSYEKL. The CDR3 is CASSPTNNEQFF. The CDR3 coding sequence is TGCGCCAGCAGCCCCACCAACAATGAGCAGTTCTTC.

This sequence joins TRBV28 and TRBJ2-7; D is uncertain. CDR1 MDHEN and CDR2 SYDVKM come from the germline V gene. The V gene lost 3 bases and the J gene lost 3 bases, with 15 bases spanning the gap. The CDR3 runs to 15 residues. The CDR3 loop is CASSFGGIKGYEQYF. For the CDR3, the DNA is TGTGCCAGCAGTTTTGGTGGAATTAAGGGCTACGAGCAGTACTTC. The full variable domain, its missing parts supplied by reference TRBV28 and TRBJ2-7, is DVKVTQSSRYLVKRTGEKVFLECVQDMDHENMFWYRQDPGLGLRLIYFSYDVKMKEKGDIPEGYSVSREKKERFSLILESASTNQTSMYLCASSFGGIKGYEQYFGPGTRLTVT.

The chain carries TRBV9 and TRBJ1-4; D remains ambiguous. Trimming pared 0 bases from V and 3 bases from J, leaving 6 bases between. CDR3 size: 14 residues. The germline gives CDR1 SGDLS, CDR2 YYNGEE. CDR3: CASSVGTPNEKLFF. DNA for the CDR3: TGTGCCAGCAGCGTAGGGACCCCTAATGAAAAACTGTTTTTT.

V is TRBV5-1 and J is TRBJ2-7, with 10 positions matching TRBD1. This CDR3 is built from 17 residues. The germline gives CDR1 SGHRS, CDR2 YFSETQ. V was pared by 0 bases and J by 2 bases, with 8 bases of the junction left unmatched. The DNA for the CDR3 is TGCGCCAGCAGCTTGGGGAGAAGGACAGGGGGTACCTACGAGCAGTACTTC. It specifies CASSLGRRTGGTYEQYF.

The J gene is TRBJ2-3, the V gene TRBV2; 8 nucleotides match TRBD1. The CDR3 runs to 16 residues. The V gene's germline CDR1 is SNHLY and CDR2 FYNNEI. With V trimmed by 6 bases and J by 2 bases, 10 bases remained unmatched. The CDR3 nucleotides read TGTGCCAGCAGAACCCCCTGGGACAGGTCCACAGATACGCAGTATTTT. Amino acids: CASRTPWDRSTDTQYF.

J is TRBJ2-1 and V is TRBV7-3; D is undetermined. V shed 2 bases and J shed 2 bases, with 16 bases lying between them. There are 17 residues in the CDR3. Germline CDR1 SGHTA, CDR2 FQGTGA. The CDR3 sequence: CASSLVFRSETYNEQFF. The CDR3 DNA reads TGTGCCAGCAGCTTAGTTTTTCGGTCAGAAACCTACAATGAGCAGTTCTTC.

The rearrangement links TRBV11-1 to TRBJ2-6; tentative D call: TRBD1 (6 bases). The CDR3 totals 16 residues. The germline V and J ends were trimmed by 4 bases and 0 bases, with 10 bases remaining between them. The germline gives CDR1 SGHAT, CDR2 FQDESV (reference sequence). CDR3 DNA: TGTGCCAGCAGCTCTGGACAGCTCTCTGGGGCCAACGTCCTGACTTTC. This sequence encodes CASSSGQLSGANVLTF.

The chain recombines TRBV7-8 with TRBJ1-4, with D maybe TRBD1 (5 bases). Germline lookup yields CDR1 SGHVS and CDR2 FQNEAQ. This CDR3 has 14 residues. Trimming removed 4 bases from V and 11 bases from J, with 17 bases in between. In nucleotides, the CDR3 is TGTGCCAGCAGCTCCGACCTCCAGGGCGCCAAACTGTTTTTT. Amino acids: CASSSDLQGAKLFF.

The chain combines TRBV5-4 with TRBJ2-5; D gene unclear. The germline gives CDR1 SGHNT, CDR2 YYREEE (reference sequence). This CDR3 is 17 amino acids long. V was trimmed by 2 bases and J by 5 bases, leaving 22 bases between them. In DNA, the CDR3 is TGTGCCAGCAGCTTAACCCCCTCCCTCCCAGGCAATGAGACCCAGTACTTC. Translating gives CASSLTPSLPGNETQYF.

The V call is TRBV20-1, the J call TRBJ2-5; D is unresolved. V lost 6 bases and J lost 0, with 5 bases in between. Germline CDR1 reads DFQATT; CDR2 reads SNEGSKA (reference sequence). The CDR3 covers 11 residues. CDR3 in amino acids: CSAGYQETQYF. CDR3 DNA sequence: TGCAGTGCGGGTTACCAAGAGACCCAGTACTTC.

The J gene is TRBJ2-2, the V gene TRBV6-5; D is possibly TRBD1 or TRBD2 (5 bases each). V was clipped by 4 bases and J by 7 bases, with 10 bases between them. Per germline, CDR1 MNHEY and CDR2 SVGAGI. The CDR3 contains 13 residues. This chain's CDR3 is CASSWGTVGELFF. As DNA, the CDR3 is TGTGCCAGCAGTTGGGGGACGGTCGGGGAGCTGTTTTTT.

The chain employs TRBV25-1 and TRBJ1-1; a weak D match, TRBD1 (6 bases). The CDR3 sequence is 13 residues long. Trimming stripped 1 base from V and 11 bases from J, with 14 bases between. CDR1 and CDR2 from the germline V gene are MGHDK and SYGVNS. DNA for the CDR3: TGTGCCAGCAGTGAATGGGGCCTCAGGGGCGCTTTCTTT. It is translated as CASSEWGLRGAFF.

This clone was recorded a few times. The J gene is TRBJ2-7, the V gene TRBV28; 13 nucleotides agree with TRBD2. This CDR3 has 14 residues. CDR1 is MDHEN and CDR2 is SYDVKM in the germline V gene. Germline trimming cut 6 bases from V and 9 bases from J; bases unmatched to any gene: 8. The CDR3 DNA follows: TGTGCCAGCAGATCTGGACTAGCGGGAGTCGCGCAGTACTTC. Encoded protein: CASRSGLAGVAQYF.